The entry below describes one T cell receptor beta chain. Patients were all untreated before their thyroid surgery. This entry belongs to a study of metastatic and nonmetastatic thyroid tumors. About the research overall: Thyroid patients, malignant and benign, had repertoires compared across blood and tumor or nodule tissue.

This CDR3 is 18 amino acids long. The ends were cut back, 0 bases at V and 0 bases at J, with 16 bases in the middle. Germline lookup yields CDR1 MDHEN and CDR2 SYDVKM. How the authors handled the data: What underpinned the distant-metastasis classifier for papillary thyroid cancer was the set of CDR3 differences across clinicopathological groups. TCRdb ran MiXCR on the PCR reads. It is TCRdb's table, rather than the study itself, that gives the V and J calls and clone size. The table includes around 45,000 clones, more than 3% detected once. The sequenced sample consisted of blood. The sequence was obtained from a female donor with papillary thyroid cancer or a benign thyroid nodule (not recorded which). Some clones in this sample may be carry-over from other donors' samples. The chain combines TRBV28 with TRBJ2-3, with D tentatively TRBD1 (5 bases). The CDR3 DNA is TGTGCCAGCAGTTTATGGAGTGGGCGACAGATTAGCACAGATACGCAGTATTTT. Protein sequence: CASSLWSGRQISTDTQYF.